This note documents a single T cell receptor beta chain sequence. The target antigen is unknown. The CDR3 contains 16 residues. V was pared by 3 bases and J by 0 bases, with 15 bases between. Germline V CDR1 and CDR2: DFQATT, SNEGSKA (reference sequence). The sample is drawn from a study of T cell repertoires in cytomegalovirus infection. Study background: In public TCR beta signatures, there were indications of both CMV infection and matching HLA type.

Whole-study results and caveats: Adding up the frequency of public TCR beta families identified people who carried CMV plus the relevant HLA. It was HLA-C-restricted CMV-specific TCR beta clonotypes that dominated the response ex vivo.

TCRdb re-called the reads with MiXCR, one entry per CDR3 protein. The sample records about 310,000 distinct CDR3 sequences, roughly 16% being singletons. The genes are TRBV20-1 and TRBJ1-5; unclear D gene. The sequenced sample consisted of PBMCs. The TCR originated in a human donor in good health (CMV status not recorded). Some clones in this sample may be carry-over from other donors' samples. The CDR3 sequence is CSASPARTYSNQPQHF. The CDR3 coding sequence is TGCAGTGCTAGCCCGGCCAGGACCTATAGCAATCAGCCCCAGCATTTT.